This TCR beta chain was sequenced during a study of T cell repertoires in cytomegalovirus infection. Study summary: Used in the study were CMV epitopes, some recently identified and HLA-C-restricted, others well-studied and HLA-B-restricted. Matching HLA type and CMV infection were both indicated by public TCR beta signatures. The study's findings and limits: Cumulative public TCR beta family frequency identified CMV carriers with the relevant HLA. The ex vivo response was dominated by HLA-C-restricted CMV-specific TCR beta clonotypes.

This clonotype has just a few counts. What it recognizes is unknown. One entry per CDR3 protein, called by TCRdb with MiXCR from the reads. The data contain around 800,000 distinct CDR3 sequences, less than 35% of them singletons. CDR1 is SGDLS and CDR2 is YYNGEE in the germline V gene. V lost 4 bases and J 5 bases, leaving 12 bases between the germline ends. The CDR3 covers 14 residues. The sequence was obtained from a human donor in good health (CMV status not recorded). Some clones in this sample may be carry-over from other donors' samples. The chain carries TRBV9 and TRBJ2-2; D uncertain. The sequences come from cultured CD8+ T cells from PBMCs, collected from culture after CMV antigen stimulation. The CDR3 loop is CASSPPLRTGELFF. CDR3 DNA sequence: TGTGCCAGCAGCCCCCCACTACGGACCGGGGAGCTGTTTTTT.